This T cell receptor beta chain originates from a study of blood T cell repertoires in COVID-19. This CDR3 has 18 residues. Trimming shortened V by 1 base and J by 3 bases, and 21 bases separated the two germline ends. Germline CDR1 is SGHNT and CDR2 is YENEEA. Authors' analysis steps: Cell counts per sample came from amplifying reference gene primers. TCRdb's table, derived via immunoSEQ multiplex PCR, lists solely in-frame clones and lacks some. V and J calls and clone size come straight from that table; D and trimming were deduced from the DNA. Among roughly 320,000 clones, more than 80% were seen once, and the ten largest hold roughly 6%.

Material: peripheral blood. The chain carries TRBV11-3 and TRBJ2-5, with D perhaps TRBD1 (6 bases). This TCR came from a woman in her forties or fifties with COVID-19, enrolled during active disease. The CDR3 region is CASSLGLTGTTDKETQYF. In nucleotides, the CDR3 is TGTGCCAGCAGCTTAGGGCTAACAGGGACCACCGATAAAGAGACCCAGTACTTC. The full variable domain, in which reference TRBV11-3 and TRBJ2-5 provide the parts outside the CDR3, is EAGVVQSPRYKIIEKKQPVAFWCNPISGHNTLYWYLQNLGQGPELLIRYENEEAVDDSQLPKDRFSAERLKGVDSTLKIQPAELGDSAVYLCASSLGLTGTTDKETQYFGPGTRLLVL.